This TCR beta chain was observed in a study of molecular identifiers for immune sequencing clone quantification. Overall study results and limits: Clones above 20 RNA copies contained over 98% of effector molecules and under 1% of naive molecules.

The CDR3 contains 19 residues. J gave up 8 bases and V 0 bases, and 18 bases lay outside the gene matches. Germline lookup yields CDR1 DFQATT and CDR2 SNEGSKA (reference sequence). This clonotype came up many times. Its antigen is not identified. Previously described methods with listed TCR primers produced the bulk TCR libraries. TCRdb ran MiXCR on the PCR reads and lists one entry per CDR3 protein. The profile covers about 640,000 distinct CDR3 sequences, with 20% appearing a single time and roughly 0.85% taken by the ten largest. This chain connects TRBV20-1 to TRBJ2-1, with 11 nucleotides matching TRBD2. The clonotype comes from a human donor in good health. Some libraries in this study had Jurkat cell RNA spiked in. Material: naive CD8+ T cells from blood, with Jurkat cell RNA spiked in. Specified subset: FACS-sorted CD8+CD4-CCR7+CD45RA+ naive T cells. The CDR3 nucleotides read TGCAGTGCTAGAGAAGCCGGGACTAGCGGCCTACCGTTAAGGCATGAGCAGTTCTTC. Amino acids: CSAREAGTSGLPLRHEQFF.